The next 25 T cell receptor beta chains were all read from a single sample in a study of OX40 agonist ivuxolimab in advanced cancers. Only in-frame clones appear in the TCRdb table, and some are missing; sequencing was by immunoSEQ multiplex PCR. The top ten clones hold 15% of a sample with 30,000 or so clones, roughly three quarters of them seen once. The sample was CD4+ or CD8+ T cells sorted from blood, taken in a trial of the OX40 agonist ivuxolimab. These receptors were taken from an adult with an advanced solid tumor such as melanoma, head and neck, liver or kidney cancer.

The count of this clone is one. One junction end disagrees with the germline gene, perhaps due to a read error. The chain carries TRBV9 and TRBJ2-1; D gene uncertain. CDR1 is SGDLS and CDR2 is YYNGEE in the germline V gene. The CDR3 spans 14 residues. For the CDR3, the DNA is TGTGCCAGCAGCGTAGTAGGGCAGACCAATGAACAGTTCTTC. Residues: CASSVVGQTNEQFF.

The chain is built from TRBV6-4 and TRBJ2-3; perhaps TRBD2 as D (5 bases). V was pared by 6 bases and J by 2 bases, with 12 bases between. The CDR3 spans 14 residues. Germline V gives CDR1 MRHNA, CDR2 SNTAGT. The CDR3 nucleotides read TGTGCCAGCAGAGCCGGGAATCCCACAGATACGCAGTATTTT. This codes for CASRAGNPTDTQYF.

This sequence joins TRBV4-2 and TRBJ2-5, with D maybe TRBD1 (6 bases). This CDR3 comprises 15 residues. The germline V gene has CDR1 LGHNA and CDR2 YNFKEQ. The V end was cut by 0 bases, the J end by 9 bases, with 17 bases between. The CDR3 reads CASSQESGRGGAQYF. CDR3 in DNA: TGTGCCAGCAGCCAAGAATCGGGCAGGGGTGGCGCCCAGTACTTC.

The rearrangement uses TRBV6-5 and TRBJ2-3; a possible D gene is TRBD2 (6 bases). Trimming stripped 4 bases from V and 12 bases from J, with 17 bases between. The length of the CDR3 is 13 residues. CDR1 is MNHEY, CDR2 SVGAGI, per germline. CDR3 coding DNA: TGTGCCAGCAGTTCTTCCGCGGGGTTCCGACAGTATTTT. This translates into CASSSSAGFRQYF.

The chain is built from TRBV30 and TRBJ2-5; no firm D call. Per the germline V gene, CDR1 is GTSNPN and CDR2 is SVGIG (reference sequence). Trimming removed 0 bases at V and 4 bases at J, with 12 bases between. The CDR3 extends over 14 amino acids. CDR3 amino acids: CAWSVLFFGETQYF. CDR3 coding DNA: TGTGCCTGGAGTGTACTTTTTTTTGGAGAGACCCAGTACTTC.

V gene TRBV7-9 combines with J gene TRBJ1-2, with D possibly TRBD1 on 5 matching bases. Germline V lookup: CDR1 SEHNR, CDR2 FQNEAQ (reference sequence). V was cut by 6 bases and J by 5 bases, with 16 bases left in between. CDR3 length: 14 amino acids. The CDR3, as DNA: TGTGCCAGCAGAAAAAGGGGCAGACTTTATGGCTACACCTTC. Translation: CASRKRGRLYGYTF.

The J gene is TRBJ2-7, the V gene TRBV5-4; 8 nucleotides line up with TRBD2. Germline V gives CDR1 SGHNT, CDR2 YYREEE (reference sequence). With 4 bases clipped from V and 0 bases from J, the junction kept 3 bases outside the gene matches. This CDR3 is built from 14 residues. CDR3 nucleotides: TGTGCCAGCAGCCGGGAGGGGGGCTCCTACGAGCAGTACTTC. Encoded protein: CASSREGGSYEQYF.

The chain has TRBV29-1 and TRBJ1-2, with D possibly matching TRBD1 (5 bases). Trimming left V 6 bases short and J 3 bases short, with 14 bases between. The CDR3 is 13 amino acids. Germline-derived CDR1 and CDR2 are SQVTM and ANQGSEA. CDR3 nucleotides: TGCAGCGTCGATGGGGCCGACCACTATGGCTACACCTTC. It yields the protein CSVDGADHYGYTF.

V is TRBV30 and J is TRBJ2-7; a weak D match, TRBD1 (5 bases). The CDR3 consists of 15 residues. Germline lookup yields CDR1 GTSNPN and CDR2 SVGIG (reference sequence). Trimming left V 3 bases short and J 5 bases short, with 20 bases between. In DNA, the CDR3 is TGTGCCTGGAGCCCAGGGTCAGGTTCGATCCACGAGCAGTACTTC. Amino acids: CAWSPGSGSIHEQYF.

This chain links TRBV6-1 with TRBJ2-1; 13 positions agree with TRBD2. CDR1 and CDR2 from the germline V gene are MNHNS and SASEGT. J lost 9 bases, V lost 6 bases, and 8 bases had no gene match. The CDR3 is 15 amino acids. The CDR3 loop reads CASSSTSGGAVEQFF. CDR3 nucleotide sequence: TGTGCCAGCAGCTCCACTAGCGGGGGGGCTGTTGAGCAGTTCTTC.

This clone was observed once. This rearrangement joins TRBV29-1 to TRBJ1-2; D remains unclear. Trimming shortened V by 6 bases and J by 8 bases, and 19 bases separated the two germline ends. The V gene's germline CDR1 is SQVTM and CDR2 ANQGSEA. The CDR3 is 13 amino acids. This chain's CDR3 is CSVPPTASQGYTF. The CDR3, as DNA: TGCAGCGTCCCCCCGACGGCCAGTCAGGGCTACACCTTC.

The chain carries TRBV11-2 and TRBJ1-3; D ambiguous. The CDR3 totals 17 residues. Trimming took 5 bases from V and 4 from J, leaving 21 bases between them. CDR1 and CDR2 from the germline V gene are SGHAT and FQNNGV. In nucleotides, the CDR3 is TGTGCCAGCAGCCCTAGGGATATAGGGCTATACGGAAACACCATATATTTT. It specifies CASSPRDIGLYGNTIYF.

The rearrangement links TRBV7-6 to TRBJ2-2, with 7 bases identical to TRBD2. This CDR3 contains 15 residues. Germline values: CDR1 SGHVS, CDR2 FNYEAQ. V was pared by 4 bases and J by 3 bases, with 5 bases of the junction left unmatched. Here the CDR3 DNA reads TGTGCCAGCAGCTCTCGGGGGGTCTACACCGGGGAGCTGTTTTTT. This codes for CASSSRGVYTGELFF.

This chain uses TRBV7-9 with TRBJ2-2; D unresolved. Germline V lookup: CDR1 SEHNR, CDR2 FQNEAQ (reference sequence). Trimming removed 5 bases at V and 7 bases at J, with 14 bases between. The CDR3 has 14 residues. The CDR3 DNA is TGTGCCAGCAGCCCGATCCCCGGTTTCGGGGAGCTGTTTTTT. Its translation: CASSPIPGFGELFF.

The CDR3 reads CASSPAGLRGEYEQYF. The CDR3 bases are TGCGCCAGCAGCCCGGCAGGGCTCCGGGGAGAGTACGAGCAGTACTTC. This chain links TRBV5-1 with TRBJ2-7, with D perhaps matching TRBD1 or TRBD2 (5 bases each). V gave up 4 bases and J gave up 4 bases, with 21 bases separating them. This CDR3 comprises 16 residues. Germline V gene sequence: CDR1 SGHRS, CDR2 YFSETQ.

The gene calls are TRBV28 and TRBJ2-3; D possibly matches TRBD1 or TRBD2 (5 bases each). Between the trimmed V and J ends, which lost 3 bases and 0 bases, there was a span of 13 bases. Germline-derived CDR1 and CDR2 are MDHEN and SYDVKM. The CDR3 runs 16 residues. The CDR3 region is CASSFTGAASTDTQYF. In nucleotides, the CDR3 is TGTGCCAGCAGTTTTACAGGAGCGGCTAGCACAGATACGCAGTATTTT.

This clone was recorded only once. The V and J genes are TRBV4-2 and TRBJ1-1; a weak D match, TRBD1 (5 bases). This CDR3 contains 15 residues. Deletions cut 0 bases from V and 4 bases from J, with 12 bases between. Germline CDR1 and CDR2: LGHNA and YNFKEQ. The CDR3 DNA follows: TGTGCCAGCAGCCAAGATGCCTACGGGGCCACTGAAGCTTTCTTT. This gives the protein CASSQDAYGATEAFF.

This clone was seen only once. The chain is built from TRBV10-1 and TRBJ2-5, with TRBD1 matching 9 bases. The length of the CDR3 is 13 residues. V shed 10 bases, J shed 5 bases, and the junction held 8 bases outside the gene matches. Germline V gene sequence: CDR1 WNHNN, CDR2 SYGVQD (reference sequence). CDR3 amino acids: CATRTGEVETQYF. DNA for the CDR3: TGCGCCACCAGGACAGGGGAGGTTGAGACCCAGTACTTC.

This chain connects TRBV19 to TRBJ2-5; D not resolved. The CDR3 contains 13 residues. Trimming removed 4 bases at V and 1 base at J, with 7 bases between. Germline V CDR1 and CDR2: LNHDA, SQIVND (reference sequence). The CDR3 loop reads CASSTTFQETQYF. The DNA for the CDR3 is TGTGCCAGTAGTACGACGTTCCAAGAGACCCAGTACTTC.

The J gene is TRBJ1-5, the V gene TRBV19, with D unresolved. The length of the CDR3 is 16 residues. V was clipped by 7 bases and J by 5 bases, with 21 bases between them. The V gene's germline CDR1 is LNHDA and CDR2 SQIVND (reference sequence). In DNA, the CDR3 is TGTGCCAGTAATCAAATAGGACTTTACGACGATCAGCCCCAGCATTTT. It yields the protein CASNQIGLYDDQPQHF.

The genes are TRBV5-6 and TRBJ2-7; D gene ambiguous. The CDR3 is made up of 13 amino acids. The germline CDR1 and CDR2 sequences are SGHDT and YYEEEE. The V and J ends lost 1 base and 1 base respectively, with 6 bases between them. This chain's CDR3 is CASSLMSSYEQYF. In DNA, the CDR3 is TGTGCCAGCAGCTTGATGTCATCCTACGAGCAGTACTTC.

A single count supports this clone. This rearrangement joins TRBV11-1 to TRBJ1-6; D uncertain. Deletions cut 1 base from V and 9 bases from J, with 10 bases between. The CDR3 runs 14 residues. In germline, CDR1 is SGHAT, CDR2 FQDESV (reference sequence). The CDR3: CASSLGGRGSPLHF. DNA for the CDR3: TGTGCCAGCAGCTTAGGGGGAAGAGGTTCACCCCTCCACTTT.

J is TRBJ2-7 and V is TRBV28, with no clear D. CDR1 and CDR2 (germline): MDHEN, SYDVKM. The length of the CDR3 is 14 residues. The V end lost 3 bases, the J end lost 2 bases, and 11 bases lay between the germline ends. In DNA, the CDR3 is TGTGCCAGCAGTTTTATCGAACAGCCCTACGAGCAGTACTTC. It specifies CASSFIEQPYEQYF.

The V and J genes are TRBV27 and TRBJ2-7, with a weak D call TRBD2 (6 bases). This CDR3 region has 13 residues. V was clipped by 2 bases and J by 3 bases, with 8 bases between them. Germline CDR1 and CDR2: MNHEY and SMNVEV (reference sequence). The CDR3 coding sequence is TGTGCCAGCAGTTTAAGGAGGGTCTACGAGCAGTACTTC. As protein: CASSLRRVYEQYF.

The chain recombines TRBV5-1 with TRBJ1-1; a weak D match, TRBD1 (5 bases). This CDR3 has 14 residues. Trimming removed 1 base at V and 4 bases at J, with 11 bases between. Germline CDR1 reads SGHRS; CDR2 reads YFSETQ. The CDR3 reads CASSLFREGTEAFF. Here the CDR3 DNA reads TGCGCCAGCAGCTTGTTCAGGGAGGGCACTGAAGCTTTCTTT.